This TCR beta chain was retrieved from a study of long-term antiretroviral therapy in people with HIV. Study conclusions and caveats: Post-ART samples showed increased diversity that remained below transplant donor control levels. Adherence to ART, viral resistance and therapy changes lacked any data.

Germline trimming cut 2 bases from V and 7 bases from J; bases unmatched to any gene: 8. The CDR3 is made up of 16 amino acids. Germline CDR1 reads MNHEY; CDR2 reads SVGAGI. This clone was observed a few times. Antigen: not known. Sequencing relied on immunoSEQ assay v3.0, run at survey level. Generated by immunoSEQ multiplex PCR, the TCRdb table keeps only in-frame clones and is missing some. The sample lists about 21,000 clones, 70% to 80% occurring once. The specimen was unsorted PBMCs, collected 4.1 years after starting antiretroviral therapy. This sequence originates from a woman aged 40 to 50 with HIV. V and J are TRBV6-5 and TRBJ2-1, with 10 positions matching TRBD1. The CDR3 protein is CASSYAGTGVRNEQFF. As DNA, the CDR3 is TGTGCCAGCAGTTACGCCGGGACAGGGGTTCGAAATGAGCAGTTCTTC.